The 13 T cell receptor beta chains in this list originate from one sample, sequenced in a study of T cell repertoires in cytomegalovirus infection. Each CDR3 protein gets one entry after TCRdb re-called the reads with MiXCR. The sample has fewer than 300,000 distinct CDR3 sequences; about 25% are singletons. Sequencing input: PBMCs. Receptors originate from a human donor in good health (CMV status not recorded). Some clones in this sample may be carry-over from other donors' samples.

This clonotype was counted at least ten times. The chain links TRBV27 to TRBJ2-1; no firm D call. The V gene lost 2 bases and the J gene lost 5 bases, with 16 bases spanning the gap. The CDR3 runs 16 residues. Germline loops: CDR1 MNHEY, CDR2 SMNVEV (reference sequence). CDR3 DNA: TGTGCCAGCAGTTTAGGGTCGGGCCTTGGCCACAATGAGCAGTTCTTC. It specifies CASSLGSGLGHNEQFF.

Remarks on this clonotype: One end of the junction fails to match germline, which may point to a read error. This chain uses TRBV29-1 with TRBJ1-5; tentative D call: TRBD1 (5 bases). Germline CDR1 reads SQVTM; CDR2 reads ANQGSEA. The CDR3 consists of 12 residues. The CDR3 is CSVEDRRGVRYF. In DNA form, the CDR3 reads TGCAGCGTTGAAGATCGTAGAGGGGTAAGGTATTTT.

The V and J genes are TRBV3-1 and TRBJ2-1, with 12 bases lining up with TRBD2. With 0 bases clipped from V and 6 bases from J, the junction kept 3 bases outside the gene matches. The CDR3 loop spans 16 amino acids. CDR1 is LGHDT and CDR2 is YNNKEL in the germline V gene (reference sequence). The CDR3 loop is CASSQEWTSGVNEQFF. The DNA for the CDR3 is TGTGCCAGCAGCCAAGAGTGGACTAGCGGGGTCAATGAGCAGTTCTTC.

V is TRBV7-2 and J is TRBJ1-6, with a possible D match to TRBD1 (5 bases). Germline CDR1 SGHTA, CDR2 FQGNSA. CDR3 length: 15 residues. V lost 5 bases and J lost 7, with 15 bases in between. CDR3 region: CASSEVLGGNSPLHF. The CDR3 DNA follows: TGTGCCAGCAGCGAAGTGCTGGGGGGGAATTCACCCCTCCACTTT.

This sequence joins TRBV2 and TRBJ1-6; D gene ambiguous. The CDR3 runs to 14 residues. Trimming took 7 bases from V and 10 from J, leaving 17 bases between them. Germline V gene lookup returns CDR1 SNHLY and CDR2 FYNNEI. CDR3 coding DNA: TGTGCCAGCAACTCAGACGGGCTGGGCTCACCCCTCCACTTT. Its protein product is CASNSDGLGSPLHF.

This clonotype was counted ten times or more. The rearrangement links TRBV7-9 to TRBJ2-1; TRBD2 matches 11 bases. Germline V gives CDR1 SEHNR, CDR2 FQNEAQ (reference sequence). The CDR3 is 15 amino acids. Trimming removed 5 bases from V and 5 bases from J; junction bases left unmatched: 5. CDR3 sequence (DNA): TGTGCCAGCAGCCCCCCTAGCGGGGGGAACAATGAGCAGTTCTTC. Translation gives CASSPPSGGNNEQFF.

This clonotype was seen repeatedly, ten times or more. The rearrangement links TRBV7-2 to TRBJ2-7; 10 positions agree with TRBD2. CDR1 SGHTA and CDR2 FQGNSA come from the germline V gene. V trimming: 5 bases; J trimming: 5 bases; junction bases outside the gene matches: 9. This CDR3 is built from 15 residues. The CDR3 DNA sequence: TGTGCCAGCAGCCCACGACTAGCGGGTAGCCACGAGCAGTACTTC. This sequence encodes CASSPRLAGSHEQYF.

This clonotype showed up just once. The CDR3, as DNA: TGCAGTGCAACGGGCGGGGGGGCGAACACCGGGGAGCTGTTTTTT. Its protein product is CSATGGGANTGELFF. The rearrangement joins TRBV20-1 to TRBJ2-2, with TRBD2 matching over 9 bases. With 6 bases clipped from V and 0 bases from J, the junction kept 5 bases outside the gene matches. This CDR3 region has 15 residues. Per the germline V gene, CDR1 is DFQATT and CDR2 is SNEGSKA (reference sequence).

This chain links TRBV10-3 with TRBJ1-1, with TRBD1 matching 8 bases. V shed 3 bases, J shed 5 bases, and the junction held 11 bases outside the gene matches. The CDR3 spans 16 residues. Germline assignment: CDR1 ENHRY and CDR2 SYGVKD. CDR3 region: CAISEYGQGLGTEAFF. The CDR3 DNA follows: TGTGCCATCAGTGAATACGGACAGGGTTTGGGAACTGAAGCTTTCTTT.

This clonotype was found a few times. The CDR3 protein is CASSSGQGINQPQHF. The DNA for the CDR3 is TGTGCCAGCAGTTCCGGACAGGGAATCAATCAGCCCCAGCATTTT. The rearrangement links TRBV28 to TRBJ1-5; 8 nucleotides line up with TRBD1. Looked up from germline, CDR1 is MDHEN and CDR2 is SYDVKM. The length of the CDR3 is 15 residues. The V segment lost 4 bases and the J segment 3 bases; nucleotides outside the gene matches: 5.

This clonotype was observed a handful of times. This rearrangement joins TRBV12-3 or TRBV12-4 to TRBJ1-5; 9 bases are shared with TRBD1. The CDR3 runs to 15 residues. V was clipped by 3 bases and J by 6 bases; unmatched bases: 6. The CDR3 DNA reads as TGTGCCAGCAGTTTGGGGACAGGGTTGAGTCAGCCCCAGCATTTT. Translating gives CASSLGTGLSQPQHF.

The chain is built from TRBV28 and TRBJ1-5; 8 nucleotides line up with TRBD1. The CDR3 loop spans 16 amino acids. Germline lookup yields CDR1 MDHEN and CDR2 SYDVKM. V was clipped by 0 bases and J by 3 bases; unmatched bases: 4. The CDR3 region is CASSLWAGGLNQPQHF. CDR3 DNA: TGTGCCAGCAGTTTATGGGCAGGGGGCCTCAATCAGCCCCAGCATTTT.

This clonotype has at least ten counts. This chain links TRBV7-2 with TRBJ1-1; D is possibly TRBD1 (6 bases). CDR3 length: 15 amino acids. Germline lookup yields CDR1 SGHTA and CDR2 FQGNSA. The ends were cut back, 5 bases at V and 2 bases at J, with 15 bases in the middle. The CDR3 DNA is TGTGCCAGCAGCGGGGGCCCGGGGATAAACACTGAAGCTTTCTTT. This translates into CASSGGPGINTEAFF. Filled out from reference TRBV7-2 and TRBJ1-1, the complete variable domain reads GAGVSQSPSNKVTEKGKDVELRCDPISGHTALYWYRQSLGQGLEFLIYFQGNSAPDKSGLPSDRFSAERTGGSVSTLTIQRTQQEDSAVYLCASSGGPGINTEAFFGQGTRLTVV.